The clone carrying this T cell receptor beta chain was found many times. This sample stems from a study of human T cells and chemical hapten exposure. Germline V gene sequence: CDR1 LGHDT, CDR2 YNNKEL (reference sequence). This CDR3 is 16 amino acids long. V lost 6 bases, J lost 7 bases, and 15 bases stayed unmatched. Described time point: pre-sensitization, week 0. Treatment specified: therapeutic diphenylcyclopropenone sensitization with weekly scalp DPC. TCRdb recomputed calls from the RACE reads with MiXCR, one row per CDR3 protein. This sample has roughly 110,000 distinct CDR3 sequences, with around 12% found just once.

This receptor was taken from a woman aged 50 to 60 with alopecia areata. Some clones in this sample may be carry-over from other donors' samples. The chain carries TRBV3-1 and TRBJ2-1; 7 nucleotides agree with TRBD1. The source material was whole blood, sampled in connection with sensitization to the hapten diphenylcyclopropenone (DPC). CDR3 in amino acids: CASRASDREYRNEQFF. The DNA of the CDR3 is TGTGCCAGCAGAGCTAGTGACAGGGAATATAGGAATGAGCAGTTCTTC.